A single sample gave rise to the 11 T cell receptor beta chains below, sequenced in a study of blood T cell repertoires in COVID-19. Only in-frame clones appear in the TCRdb table, and some are missing; sequencing was by immunoSEQ multiplex PCR. Of about 140,000 clones detected, around 78% appear once; the ten largest clones hold approximately 2%. The sample consisted of peripheral blood. The receptor set was obtained from a woman in her fifties or sixties with acute or convalescent COVID-19.

The DNA of the CDR3 is TGTGCCATCAGTGAGTCTGGCGGCGCCCTTGGCAATGAGCAGTTCTTC. Translation gives CAISESGGALGNEQFF. The chain joins TRBV10-3 to TRBJ2-1; no reliable D call. Germline CDR1 ENHRY, CDR2 SYGVKD. Trimming cost V 0 bases and J 6 bases, with 15 bases left between them. There are 16 residues in the CDR3.

The chain combines TRBV7-2 with TRBJ2-1, with a tentative D call TRBD2 (5 bases). The ends were cut back, 2 bases at V and 4 bases at J, with 15 bases in the middle. This CDR3 is 16 amino acids long. Germline CDR1 SGHTA, CDR2 FQGNSA. The chain's CDR3 is CASSLFASGIYNEQFF. CDR3 in DNA: TGTGCCAGCAGCTTATTCGCCAGCGGTATTTACAATGAGCAGTTCTTC. Together with reference TRBV7-2 and TRBJ2-1, the CDR3 gives the full variable domain: GAGVSQSPSNKVTEKGKDVELRCDPISGHTALYWYRQSLGQGLEFLIYFQGNSAPDKSGLPSDRFSAERTGGSVSTLTIQRTQQEDSAVYLCASSLFASGIYNEQFFGPGTRLTVL.

Comment on this clone: The germline gene is not matched at one end of the junction; a read error may be the cause. The V gene is TRBV28, the J gene TRBJ1-2; tentative D call: TRBD1 (5 bases). This CDR3 has 13 amino acids. Germline CDR1 MDHEN, CDR2 SYDVKM. The CDR3 coding sequence is TGTGCCAGCAGTCAAAACCGACAGTATGGGTACACCTTC. It translates to CASSQNRQYGYTF.

The chain combines TRBV7-2 with TRBJ1-5; 9 bases are a match to TRBD1. In germline, CDR1 is SGHTA, CDR2 FQGNSA. This CDR3 spans 19 amino acids. J was trimmed by 2 bases and V by 1 base; bases with no gene match: 12. CDR3 nucleotide sequence: TGTGCCAGCAGCTTAGAGACAGGGGGTCCGAATCTTGGCAATCAGCCCCAGCATTTT. Translation gives CASSLETGGPNLGNQPQHF.

This clone has a count of ten or more. V is TRBV2 and J is TRBJ1-6, with 7 nucleotides matching TRBD1. CDR1 SNHLY and CDR2 FYNNEI come from the germline V gene. Trimming removed 7 bases from V and 14 bases from J; junction bases left unmatched: 11. The CDR3 extends over 13 amino acids. CDR3 sequence reads: CASKTGPYSTLHF. The CDR3 nucleotides read TGTGCCAGCAAGACAGGGCCGTATAGCACCCTCCACTTT.

This clone was counted once. Distinct nucleotide sequences in the sample also encode this CDR3. The chain is built from TRBV5-1 and TRBJ2-7; 11 bases line up with TRBD2. With 2 bases clipped from V and 3 bases from J, the junction kept 1 base outside the gene matches. The CDR3 is made up of 14 amino acids. Germline V gene lookup returns CDR1 SGHRS and CDR2 YFSETQ. This CDR3 is CASSFLAGGYEQYF. In DNA, the CDR3 is TGCGCCAGCAGCTTCCTAGCGGGAGGCTACGAGCAGTACTTC.

Here the CDR3 reads CASSLTGPNSPLHF. The CDR3 DNA reads TGTGCCAGCAGCTTAACAGGTCCTAATTCACCCCTCCACTTT. The V gene is TRBV7-9, the J gene TRBJ1-6; TRBD1 is a possible D gene (5 bases). CDR3 length equals 14 residues. CDR1 SEHNR and CDR2 FQNEAQ come from the germline V gene (reference sequence). V gave up 2 bases and J gave up 6 bases, with 8 bases separating them.

V gene TRBV28 combines with J gene TRBJ1-3, with D perhaps TRBD1 (5 bases). CDR3 length equals 13 residues. The V end lost 3 bases, the J end lost 6 bases, and 9 bases lay between the germline ends. Germline V gene sequence: CDR1 MDHEN, CDR2 SYDVKM. The CDR3 is CASSLGRENTIYF. CDR3 coding DNA: TGTGCCAGCAGTTTGGGGCGCGAAAACACCATATATTTT. Full variable domain (missing parts from reference TRBV28 and TRBJ1-3): DVKVTQSSRYLVKRTGEKVFLECVQDMDHENMFWYRQDPGLGLRLIYFSYDVKMKEKGDIPEGYSVSREKKERFSLILESASTNQTSMYLCASSLGRENTIYFGEGSWLTVV.

The chain joins TRBV7-9 to TRBJ2-1, with 9 bases fitting TRBD2. This CDR3 is built from 16 residues. Germline V CDR1 and CDR2: SEHNR, FQNEAQ (reference sequence). The V gene end was trimmed by 4 bases and the J gene end by 2 bases; junction bases not matched to a gene: 6. The DNA for the CDR3 is TGTGCCAGCAGCTCCTGGGGCGGGAGGGCCTACAATGAGCAGTTCTTC. Protein: CASSSWGGRAYNEQFF.

This rearrangement joins TRBV11-2 to TRBJ2-5; tentatively, D is TRBD2 (6 bases). Trimming stripped 3 bases from V and 2 bases from J, with 10 bases between. The CDR3 has 14 residues. Germline CDR1 is SGHAT and CDR2 is FQNNGV. CDR3 amino acids: CASSFGGSQETQYF. The CDR3 nucleotides read TGTGCCAGCAGCTTCGGGGGTTCTCAAGAGACCCAGTACTTC. The full variable domain, completed using reference TRBV11-2 and TRBJ2-5, is EAGVAQSPRYKIIEKRQSVAFWCNPISGHATLYWYQQILGQGPKLLIQFQNNGVVDDSQLPKDRFSAERLKGVDSTLKIQPAKLEDSAVYLCASSFGGSQETQYFGPGTRLLVL.

The chain uses TRBV28 and TRBJ2-3, with 7 bases matching TRBD2. CDR3 length: 16 residues. The J segment lost 4 bases and the V segment lost 5 bases, leaving 12 bases of the junction unmatched. Per germline, CDR1 MDHEN and CDR2 SYDVKM. The CDR3 is CASSRLGRESADTQYF. The DNA for the CDR3 is TGTGCCAGCAGTCGGTTGGGGCGGGAGTCGGCAGATACGCAGTATTTT. The full variable domain, completed using reference TRBV28 and TRBJ2-3, is DVKVTQSSRYLVKRTGEKVFLECVQDMDHENMFWYRQDPGLGLRLIYFSYDVKMKEKGDIPEGYSVSREKKERFSLILESASTNQTSMYLCASSRLGRESADTQYFGPGTRLTVL.